Below, 19 T cell receptor beta chains from the same sample are listed, as sequenced in a study of blood T cell repertoires in COVID-19 (TCRdb year 2020). Libraries came from the immunoSEQ multiplex PCR assay. TCRdb took this table from immuneACCESS and kept in-frame rearrangements with V and J called. Such tables lack part of the clones; where checked against another copy, unresolved V genes explain under half of the gap, and the rest is unexplained. The table for this sample lists approximately 220,000 clones; less than 90% of them were counted only once. The ten top clones hold just over 2.5% of the sample. Sequenced sample: PBMCs or T cells enriched from blood (not recorded which). The receptors originated from a woman aged 30 to 39 who had recovered from COVID-19.

CDR3 in amino acids: CASSKGGGDTEAFF. Written as DNA, the CDR3 is TGTGCCAGCAGCAAGGGAGGAGGGGACACTGAAGCTTTCTTT. This sequence joins TRBV3-1 (or the pseudogene TRBV3-2) and TRBJ1-1; tentatively, D is TRBD1 (5 bases). Trimming removed 5 bases at V and 3 bases at J, with 13 bases between. This CDR3 contains 14 residues. Germline loops: CDR1 LGHDT, CDR2 YNNKEL (reference sequence).

The rearrangement joins TRBV11-2 to TRBJ2-5; 7 nucleotides agree with TRBD1. The CDR3 spans 14 residues. The germline CDR1 and CDR2 sequences are SGHAT and FQNNGV. The V gene end was trimmed by 4 bases and the J gene end by 4 bases; junction bases not matched to a gene: 6. This CDR3 reads CASSSRTGTETQYF. The DNA of the CDR3 is TGTGCCAGCAGCTCCAGGACAGGCACAGAGACCCAGTACTTC.

The chain combines TRBV4-1 with TRBJ2-1, with D possibly matching TRBD1 (6 bases). Deletions cut 4 bases from V and 3 bases from J, with 10 bases between. The CDR3 spans 14 residues. Germline-derived CDR1 and CDR2 are MGHRA and YSYEKL. The CDR3 spells CASSLIGGYNEQFF. The CDR3 DNA reads as TGCGCCAGCAGCCTCATAGGGGGCTACAATGAGCAGTTCTTC.

The chain links TRBV7-9 to TRBJ2-3, with D possibly matching TRBD2 (5 bases). Germline lookup yields CDR1 SEHNR and CDR2 FQNEAQ (reference sequence). The CDR3 consists of 15 residues. Trimming shortened V by 10 bases and J by 0 bases, and 17 bases separated the two germline ends. In DNA form, the CDR3 reads TGTGCCACCGGGATGAGGAATCCTAGCACAGATACGCAGTATTTT. Translated, it gives CATGMRNPSTDTQYF.

The chain uses TRBV9 and TRBJ2-3; 11 bases align to TRBD2. Germline CDR1 reads SGDLS; CDR2 reads YYNGEE. V was clipped by 3 bases and J by 4 bases; unmatched bases: 10. The CDR3 extends over 17 amino acids. The CDR3 DNA is TGTGCCAGCAGCGACTCCCGACTAGCGGGGCCTTCAGATACGCAGTATTTT. As protein: CASSDSRLAGPSDTQYF.

The V and J genes are TRBV7-8 and TRBJ1-6, with D possibly TRBD1 on 5 matching bases. The CDR3 is 16 amino acids. The V gene's germline CDR1 is SGHVS and CDR2 FQNEAQ. Trimming shortened V by 0 bases and J by 8 bases, and 14 bases separated the two germline ends. CDR3 sequence reads: CASSLAVGGFDSPLHF. For the CDR3, the DNA is TGTGCCAGCAGCTTAGCGGTGGGGGGGTTCGATTCACCCCTCCACTTT.

The chain recombines TRBV12-3 or TRBV12-4 with TRBJ1-2; D remains ambiguous. Between the trimmed V and J ends, which lost 5 bases and 12 bases, there was a span of 16 bases. This CDR3 is built from 12 residues. The CDR3 DNA is TGTGCCAGCAGTACCGAGGGTAACGTTAACACCTTC. The encoded protein is CASSTEGNVNTF.

The chain uses TRBV2 and TRBJ2-2; TRBD2 matches 13 bases. V lost 7 bases to trimming and J lost 1 base; unmatched junction nucleotides: 3. The CDR3 extends over 16 amino acids. The germline V gene has CDR1 SNHLY and CDR2 FYNNEI. This CDR3 reads CASIGTSGVNTGELFF. The CDR3 DNA sequence: TGTGCCAGCATCGGGACTAGCGGGGTGAACACCGGGGAGCTGTTTTTT.

V is TRBV7-2 and J is TRBJ1-6, with 9 nucleotides matching TRBD1. Germline V gene sequence: CDR1 SGHTA, CDR2 FQGNSA. With V trimmed by 5 bases and J by 9 bases, 8 bases remained unmatched. This CDR3 comprises 15 residues. The DNA for the CDR3 is TGTGCCAGCAGCCCCGGGACAGGGATGGGTTCACCCCTCCACTTT. This sequence encodes CASSPGTGMGSPLHF.

The chain combines TRBV4-2 with TRBJ1-5; 8 bases align to TRBD1. CDR3 length: 15 amino acids. CDR1 is LGHNA and CDR2 is YNFKEQ in the germline V gene. Unmatched junction bases numbered 10, after V lost 7 bases and J lost 5 bases. The DNA for the CDR3 is TGTGCCAGCAAGCCAAAAGTGACAGGGGATCAGCCCCAGCATTTT. Translating it yields CASKPKVTGDQPQHF.

The chain combines TRBV2 with TRBJ2-2; D gene ambiguous. The CDR3 has 15 residues. Trimming left V 4 bases short and J 0 bases short, with 9 bases between. The germline gives CDR1 SNHLY, CDR2 FYNNEI. CDR3 nucleotide sequence: TGTGCCAGCAGTGGAGTTAGAACGAACACCGGGGAGCTGTTTTTT. It encodes CASSGVRTNTGELFF.

As regards this clone: Relative to the germline gene, one junction end is altered; a read error may explain this. The genes are TRBV7-9 and TRBJ2-7; D gene uncertain. The CDR3 covers 12 residues. Germline loops: CDR1 SEHNR, CDR2 FQNEAQ (reference sequence). In DNA, the CDR3 is TGTGCCAGCAGCTTAGAGCTATCCGCCGTTTTCTTC. Amino acids: CASSLELSAVFF.

V is TRBV6-5 and J is TRBJ2-1, with a weak D call TRBD1 (5 bases). Germline V CDR1 and CDR2: MNHEY, SVGAGI. Trimming left V 6 bases short and J 9 bases short, with 18 bases between. The CDR3 runs to 14 residues. CDR3 sequence: CASRSNGANVEQFF. In DNA, the CDR3 is TGTGCCAGCAGGTCCAATGGGGCGAACGTTGAGCAGTTCTTC.

This clone was counted only a few times. The chain is built from TRBV19 and TRBJ1-1; TRBD1 might be the D (6 bases). Trimming shortened V by 4 bases and J by 3 bases, and 12 bases separated the two germline ends. The CDR3 is made up of 14 amino acids. Germline CDR1 and CDR2: LNHDA and SQIVND (reference sequence). This CDR3 reads CASSRGQGDTEAFF. In nucleotides, the CDR3 is TGTGCCAGTAGTAGGGGACAAGGGGACACTGAAGCTTTCTTT.

The V gene is TRBV7-9, the J gene TRBJ1-2, with D possibly TRBD1 on 6 matching bases. Trimming left V 1 base short and J 3 bases short, with 12 bases between. CDR1 and CDR2 from the germline V gene are SEHNR and FQNEAQ (reference sequence). The CDR3 loop spans 15 amino acids. The DNA for the CDR3 is TGTGCCAGCAGCTTAGAATCAGGGGTCGACTATGGCTACACCTTC. This encodes CASSLESGVDYGYTF. Full variable domain (outside the CDR3, taken from reference TRBV7-9 and TRBJ1-2): DTGVSQNPRHKITKRGQNVTFRCDPISEHNRLYWYRQTLGQGPEFLTYFQNEAQLEKSRLLSDRFSAERPKGSFSTLEIQRTEQGDSAMYLCASSLESGVDYGYTFGSGTRLTVV.

The V gene is TRBV20-1, the J gene TRBJ1-1; no clear D gene. The length of the CDR3 is 11 residues. Per the germline V gene, CDR1 is DFQATT and CDR2 is SNEGSKA (reference sequence). The DNA for the CDR3 is TGCATGCAAAGCTTGAACACTGAAGCTTTCTTT. Protein sequence: CMQSLNTEAFF.

This clone was picked up a small number of times. The chain is built from TRBV2 and TRBJ1-1; D is unresolved. This CDR3 is 13 amino acids long. Germline CDR1 is SNHLY and CDR2 is FYNNEI. V was pared by 7 bases and J by 0 bases, with 9 bases between. Here the CDR3 DNA reads TGTGCCAGCAAAGCGGAGATGAACACTGAAGCTTTCTTT. This translates into CASKAEMNTEAFF.

The rearrangement links TRBV4-1 to TRBJ2-2; D remains unclear. The CDR3 loop spans 16 amino acids. Looked up from germline, CDR1 is MGHRA and CDR2 is YSYEKL. The V end lost 0 bases, the J end lost 1 base, and 9 bases lay between the germline ends. Here the CDR3 reads CASSQDQVENTGELFF. CDR3 bases: TGCGCCAGCAGCCAAGATCAAGTAGAGAACACCGGGGAGCTGTTTTTT.

This chain joins TRBV13 and TRBJ1-6; D is possibly TRBD1 (6 bases). The CDR3 consists of 16 residues. CDR1 PRHDT and CDR2 FYEKMQ come from the germline V gene (reference sequence). Trimming shortened V by 2 bases and J by 0 bases, and 8 bases separated the two germline ends. The CDR3 DNA follows: TGTGCCAGCAGCTTAAGGGGGAGCTCCTATAATTCACCCCTCCACTTT. Translated: CASSLRGSSYNSPLHF. Full variable domain (rest looked up from reference TRBV13 and TRBJ1-6): AAGVIQSPRHLIKEKRETATLKCYPIPRHDTVYWYQQGPGQDPQFLISFYEKMQSDKGSIPDRFSAQQFSDYHSELNMSSLELGDSALYFCASSLRGSSYNSPLHFGNGTRLTVT.